This TCR beta chain was found in a study of blood T cell repertoires in COVID-19. Turning to the study itself: Acute and convalescent COVID-19 samples came from the United States, Italy and Spain.

Original data processing: For nucleated cells, counts were estimated from reference gene primer amplification. Only in-frame clones appear in the TCRdb table, and some are missing; sequencing was by immunoSEQ multiplex PCR. The V and J calls and clone size come from that table; D and trimming were worked out from the DNA. Among 230,000 or so clones listed, 70% to 85% were seen once. The CDR3 has 12 amino acids. The ends were cut back, 7 bases at V and 12 bases at J, with 16 bases in the middle. Germline loops: CDR1 MNHEY, CDR2 SMNVEV (reference sequence). The receptor was derived from a woman between 40 and 50 years old who had recovered from COVID-19. The V gene is TRBV27, the J gene TRBJ2-1; maybe TRBD2 (6 bases). Material for sequencing was peripheral blood. The CDR3 DNA is TGTGCCAGCAAACCCACGCCCGGGAGGCAGTTCTTC. Translation gives CASKPTPGRQFF.